The 3 T cell receptor beta chains given below trace back to one sample, sequenced in a study of blood T cells in healthy people across ages. The authors ran a second PCR of 7 to 11 cycles using a sample-barcoded 5' primer and a J-beta primer mix. TCRdb reprocessed the 5' RACE reads via MiXCR and lists one record per CDR3 protein. The table includes about 1.4 million distinct CDR3 sequences, roughly 60% detected once. The sample taken for sequencing was blood. The origin of the receptors is a man younger than 30 in good health.

This clonotype showed up just a few times. The V gene is TRBV7-9, the J gene TRBJ2-5; D may be TRBD2 (6 bases). Germline CDR1 reads SEHNR; CDR2 reads FQNEAQ (reference sequence). This CDR3 spans 16 amino acids. V was shortened by 5 bases and J by 5 bases, with 21 bases between the two germline ends. The DNA for the CDR3 is TGTGCCAGCAGCCTTAGCGGACGCAACACAGGCGAGACCCAGTACTTC. This gives the protein CASSLSGRNTGETQYF.

The V call is TRBV5-5, the J call TRBJ2-7; 8 bases align to TRBD1. From germline, CDR1 is SGHKS and CDR2 YYEKEE (reference sequence). The CDR3 covers 16 residues. V shed 4 bases, J shed 0 bases, and the junction held 9 bases outside the gene matches. CDR3 in amino acids: CASSGKGTGSSYEQYF. The CDR3 coding sequence is TGTGCCAGCAGCGGAAAAGGGACAGGCAGCTCCTACGAGCAGTACTTC.

This clonotype is a singleton in its sample. The CDR3 coding sequence is TGTGCCGGCGCCGCCCCCTACAATGAGCAGTTCTTC. Amino acid sequence: CAGAAPYNEQFF. The chain joins TRBV7-2 to TRBJ2-1; D unresolved. Looked up from germline, CDR1 is SGHTA and CDR2 is FQGNSA. The CDR3 spans 12 residues. V was shortened by 11 bases and J by 2 bases, with 10 bases between the two germline ends.